The clone carrying this T cell receptor (beta chain) was observed a few times. TCRdb re-called the 5' RACE reads through MiXCR, storing one row per CDR3 protein. The data contain 600,000 to 700,000 distinct CDR3 sequences, 20% to 25% of them singletons. These data come from a study of identical twins. There were only healthy Caucasians among the donors. The CDR3 extends over 13 amino acids. Germline CDR1 SGHVS, CDR2 FNYEAQ. V lost 2 bases and J lost 6, with 7 bases in between. The sample also formed part of further work on T cells expressing NK-cell markers. That work adds: Cells sorted as CD3+CD56+NKG2C+, CD3+CD56+NKG2C- and CD3+CD56-NKG2C+ T cells supplied the TCR beta repertoires. In the group of eight sequenced donors, seven were HCMV-seropositive and one was seronegative. Several donors' CD3+CD56-NKG2C+ cells were dominated by the same clonotypes.

Sequenced material: PBMCs. The sequence derives from a woman aged 18-35 years in good health. The chain combines TRBV7-6 with TRBJ2-2; D ambiguous. CDR3 sequence reads: CASSLMGSGELFF. The CDR3 DNA is TGTGCCAGCAGCTTAATGGGTTCCGGGGAGCTGTTTTTT.